This T cell receptor (beta chain) was identified during a study of cytomegalovirus exposure and HLA in healthy donors. PCR was performed using 60 Vbeta and 13 Jbeta primers. Clones were sequenced by immunoSEQ multiplex PCR, and TCRdb holds only the in-frame ones, with some missing. The table has 150,000 to 200,000 clones, about four fifths seen once. To note about this clone: The target antigen is unknown.

Points from the study as a whole: In vitro experiments confirmed that three CMV-associated chains were specific for CMV antigens.

The TCR originated in a boy aged 10-17 years in good health and CMV-seronegative. The sample comprised PBMCs.

The CDR3 DNA sequence: TGTGCCAGCACGACAAGCTCTACAGGGGGAAATGGCTACACCTTC. It encodes CASTTSSTGGNGYTF. The chain couples TRBV19 to TRBJ1-2; 8 bases align to TRBD1. Trimming cost V 9 bases and J 6 bases; bases outside gene matches: 15. CDR1 and CDR2 from the germline V gene are LNHDA and SQIVND (reference sequence). The CDR3 runs 15 residues.